The sequence of this T cell receptor beta chain was determined in a study of blood T cells in healthy people across ages. Drawing of peripheral blood yielded about 9.6 milliliters from each donor. V was cut by 3 bases and J by 4 bases, with 15 bases left in between. The CDR3 contains 14 residues. Germline V lookup: CDR1 DFQATT, CDR2 SNEGSKA (reference sequence). Primed by a sample-barcoded 5' primer and a J-beta primer mix, a second PCR proceeded for about 6 to 12 cycles. Each CDR3 protein gets one entry after TCRdb re-called the 5' RACE reads with MiXCR. The repertoire holds roughly 1.7 million distinct CDR3 sequences, with about 31% as singletons.

Sequencing was carried out using blood. The V call is TRBV20-1, the J call TRBJ1-1; no firm D call. This TCR derives from a woman aged 25 to 39 in good health. The CDR3 spells CSASRRSEGTEAFF. The CDR3 nucleotides read TGCAGTGCTAGCAGGCGGTCCGAGGGCACTGAAGCTTTCTTT.